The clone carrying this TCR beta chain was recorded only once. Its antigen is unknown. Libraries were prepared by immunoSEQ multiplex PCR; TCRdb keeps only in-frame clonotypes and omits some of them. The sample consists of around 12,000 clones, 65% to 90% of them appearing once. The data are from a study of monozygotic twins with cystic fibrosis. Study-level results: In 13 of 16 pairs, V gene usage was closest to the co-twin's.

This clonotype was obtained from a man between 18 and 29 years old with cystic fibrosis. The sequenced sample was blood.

The CDR3 loop reads CASQGVEKLFF. The DNA for the CDR3 is TGCGCCTCTCAGGGGGTTGAAAAACTGTTTTTT. This chain links TRBV4-1 with TRBJ1-4; 7 bases fit TRBD1. This CDR3 has 11 residues. Germline assignment: CDR1 MGHRA and CDR2 YSYEKL. Trimming cost V 11 bases and J 7 bases; bases outside gene matches: 4.